The 30 T cell receptor beta chains in this list originate from one sample, sequenced in a study of OX40 agonist ivuxolimab in advanced cancers. Data came from immunoSEQ multiplex PCR; TCRdb stores just in-frame clones and leaves some out. The data hold almost 80,000 clones, with roughly 87% observed a single time. The source material was CD4+ or CD8+ T cells sorted from blood, sampled in a trial of the OX40 agonist ivuxolimab. The source is an adult with an advanced solid tumor such as melanoma, head and neck, liver or kidney cancer.

The chain links TRBV28 to TRBJ1-6, with D tentatively TRBD1 (6 bases). CDR3 length: 14 residues. Trimming pared 5 bases from V and 4 bases from J, leaving 9 bases between. CDR1 is MDHEN and CDR2 is SYDVKM in the germline V gene. The CDR3: CASSETGYNSPLHF. CDR3 in DNA: TGTGCCAGCAGTGAGACAGGATATAATTCACCCCTCCACTTT. Together with reference TRBV28 and TRBJ1-6, the CDR3 gives the full variable domain: DVKVTQSSRYLVKRTGEKVFLECVQDMDHENMFWYRQDPGLGLRLIYFSYDVKMKEKGDIPEGYSVSREKKERFSLILESASTNQTSMYLCASSETGYNSPLHFGNGTRLTVT.

CDR3 nucleotides: TGTGCCAGCAGTCCACCTACTGGGACTAGCGGGAGAAATGAGCAGTTCTTC. This sequence encodes CASSPPTGTSGRNEQFF. The chain carries TRBV27 and TRBJ2-1, with 14 bases that match TRBD2. Per the germline V gene, CDR1 is MNHEY and CDR2 is SMNVEV (reference sequence). V dropped 5 bases and J dropped 7; count of bases not matched to a gene: 10. The CDR3 consists of 17 residues.

This rearrangement joins TRBV5-6 to TRBJ2-1, with D possibly being TRBD2 (6 bases). The CDR3 extends over 19 amino acids. Per germline, CDR1 SGHDT and CDR2 YYEEEE. The V end lost 5 bases, the J end lost 3 bases, and 27 bases lay between the germline ends. The CDR3 sequence: CASSRSRTLRDSHYNEQFF. The CDR3 DNA reads TGTGCCAGCAGTCGATCCCGCACCCTCCGGGACTCGCACTACAATGAGCAGTTCTTC.

The chain recombines TRBV11-3 with TRBJ2-3, with 9 bases fitting TRBD2. CDR3 length: 15 residues. Looked up from germline, CDR1 is SGHNT and CDR2 is YENEEA. J gave up 7 bases and V 7 bases, and 12 bases lay outside the gene matches. The CDR3 loop reads CASMGREGLVYTQYF. CDR3 bases: TGTGCCAGCATGGGGCGGGAGGGCCTCGTGTATACGCAGTATTTT. The entire variable domain, with the rest obtained from reference TRBV11-3 and TRBJ2-3, is as follows: EAGVVQSPRYKIIEKKQPVAFWCNPISGHNTLYWYLQNLGQGPELLIRYENEEAVDDSQLPKDRFSAERLKGVDSTLKIQPAELGDSAVYLCASMGREGLVYTQYFGPGTRLTVL.

Only a few counts were recorded for this clone. The V gene is TRBV7-9, the J gene TRBJ1-1; 9 bases are shared with TRBD1. Germline assignment: CDR1 SEHNR and CDR2 FQNEAQ (reference sequence). The length of the CDR3 is 12 residues. V was clipped by 5 bases and J by 11 bases; unmatched bases: 6. DNA of the CDR3: TGTGCCAGCAGCCTACAACAGGGGGCGGCTTTCTTT. Its translation: CASSLQQGAAFF. Full variable domain (outside the CDR3, taken from reference TRBV7-9 and TRBJ1-1): DTGVSQNPRHKITKRGQNVTFRCDPISEHNRLYWYRQTLGQGPEFLTYFQNEAQLEKSRLLSDRFSAERPKGSFSTLEIQRTEQGDSAMYLCASSLQQGAAFFGQGTRLTVV.

The chain recombines TRBV5-1 with TRBJ2-7; D gene ambiguous. The CDR3 totals 15 residues. V was cut by 7 bases and J by 0 bases, with 17 bases left in between. Germline V gene data show CDR1 as SGHRS and CDR2 as YFSETQ. The CDR3, as DNA: TGCGCCAGCGGCCCCACATGGACGGACTCCTACGAGCAGTACTTC. Amino acid sequence: CASGPTWTDSYEQYF.

The rearrangement uses TRBV19 and TRBJ2-6; D gene ambiguous. The CDR3 is 15 amino acids. CDR1 LNHDA and CDR2 SQIVND come from the germline V gene (reference sequence). Trimming pared 5 bases from V and 2 bases from J, leaving 10 bases between. The CDR3 bases are TGTGCCAGTAGTGAGAGGAATACTGGGGCCAACGTCCTGACTTTC. It is translated as CASSERNTGANVLTF.

This clone was found once. V is TRBV19 and J is TRBJ2-1; D gene ambiguous. This CDR3 has 14 residues. V lost 1 base and J 5 bases, leaving 9 bases between the germline ends. Germline V gives CDR1 LNHDA, CDR2 SQIVND (reference sequence). This CDR3 reads CASSIAGPDNEQFF. Written as DNA, the CDR3 is TGTGCCAGTAGTATAGCGGGTCCCGACAATGAGCAGTTCTTC.

The V gene is TRBV28, the J gene TRBJ2-7; D perhaps matches TRBD2 (6 bases). CDR1 and CDR2 (germline): MDHEN, SYDVKM. The CDR3 is 14 residues long. The V end lost 4 bases, the J end lost 6 bases, and 16 bases lay between the germline ends. The CDR3 DNA reads TGTGCCAGCAGTTCGCCAGCGGGTCTAGGCGAGCAGTACTTC. This sequence encodes CASSSPAGLGEQYF. Drawing the rest from reference TRBV28 and TRBJ2-7, the complete variable domain is DVKVTQSSRYLVKRTGEKVFLECVQDMDHENMFWYRQDPGLGLRLIYFSYDVKMKEKGDIPEGYSVSREKKERFSLILESASTNQTSMYLCASSSPAGLGEQYFGPGTRLTVT.

V usage is TRBV7-2 and J usage is TRBJ2-2, with TRBD1 as a possible D gene (7 bases). This CDR3 comprises 16 residues. Per germline, CDR1 SGHTA and CDR2 FQGNSA. V lost 4 bases and J lost 6, with 18 bases in between. CDR3 region: CASSSLGGTVAGELFF. The CDR3 coding sequence is TGTGCCAGCAGCTCATTGGGCGGGACAGTTGCCGGGGAGCTGTTTTTT. The full variable domain, its missing parts supplied by reference TRBV7-2 and TRBJ2-2, is GAGVSQSPSNKVTEKGKDVELRCDPISGHTALYWYRQSLGQGLEFLIYFQGNSAPDKSGLPSDRFSAERTGGSVSTLTIQRTQQEDSAVYLCASSSLGGTVAGELFFGEGSRLTVL.

V usage is TRBV6-6 and J usage is TRBJ2-2; D gene ambiguous. CDR3 length: 12 residues. Trimming pared 6 bases from V and 6 bases from J, leaving 8 bases between. CDR1 is MNHNY, CDR2 SVGAGI, per germline (reference sequence). The CDR3 is CASSPNPGELFF. CDR3 DNA: TGTGCCAGCAGCCCAAATCCCGGGGAGCTGTTTTTT.

This chain uses TRBV28 with TRBJ2-3; 14 bases are shared with TRBD2. Germline CDR1 MDHEN, CDR2 SYDVKM. CDR3 length: 17 residues. V was clipped by 7 bases and J by 3 bases; unmatched bases: 9. The CDR3 sequence: CASTPGGLAGATDTQYF. For the CDR3, the DNA is TGTGCCAGCACCCCAGGGGGACTAGCGGGAGCTACAGATACGCAGTATTTT.

This rearrangement joins TRBV7-7 to TRBJ2-5, with D perhaps TRBD1 or TRBD2 (6 bases each). Deletions cut 1 base from V and 2 bases from J, with 11 bases between. This CDR3 spans 15 amino acids. Germline assignment: CDR1 SSHAT and CDR2 FNYEAQ (reference sequence). Here the CDR3 reads CASSLGPGAQETQYF. CDR3 bases: TGTGCCAGCAGCTTAGGTCCGGGGGCTCAAGAGACCCAGTACTTC.

The chain combines TRBV19 with TRBJ1-3; D not certain. Germline lookup yields CDR1 LNHDA and CDR2 SQIVND (reference sequence). This CDR3 contains 14 residues. Trimming stripped 4 bases from V and 3 bases from J, with 10 bases between. The CDR3 here is CASSTNRGGNTIYF. The CDR3 DNA follows: TGTGCCAGTAGTACCAACAGAGGTGGAAACACCATATATTTT.

V is TRBV29-1 and J is TRBJ2-1, with TRBD2 identical over 13 bases. J was trimmed by 3 bases and V by 2 bases; bases with no gene match: 4. The CDR3 consists of 16 residues. The germline V gene has CDR1 SQVTM and CDR2 ANQGSEA. The CDR3 nucleotides are TGCAGCGTTGAATCCTGGACTAGCGGGAGCTACAATGAGCAGTTCTTC. Translated, it gives CSVESWTSGSYNEQFF.

This chain uses TRBV2 with TRBJ1-4; D call uncertain. In germline, CDR1 is SNHLY, CDR2 FYNNEI. There are 14 residues in the CDR3. V lost 4 bases, J lost 4 bases, and 10 bases lay in between. The CDR3 DNA follows: TGTGCCAGCAGTGTTGGCTCAGTTAATGAAAAACTGTTTTTT. This codes for CASSVGSVNEKLFF.

The rearrangement uses TRBV10-3 and TRBJ2-3, with 8 bases identical to TRBD2. Trimming at V came to 10 bases and at J to 3 bases, leaving 6 bases not matched to a gene. Per germline, CDR1 ENHRY and CDR2 SYGVKD. This CDR3 has 13 residues. The CDR3 sequence: CATQIAGTDTQYF. CDR3 nucleotides: TGTGCCACCCAAATAGCGGGAACAGATACGCAGTATTTT.

The count of this clone is one. This chain uses TRBV29-1 with TRBJ1-1; perhaps TRBD1 as D (5 bases). CDR1 is SQVTM, CDR2 ANQGSEA, per germline. The length of the CDR3 is 13 residues. Trimming left V 4 bases short and J 4 bases short, with 13 bases between. CDR3 nucleotide sequence: TGCAGCGTTGGAGAACCGGGGGGCACTGAAGCTTTCTTT. This encodes CSVGEPGGTEAFF.

Notes on this clone: An end of the junction does not agree with germline; a read error may underlie this. V gene TRBV2 combines with J gene TRBJ2-3; 7 nucleotides align to TRBD1. The length of the CDR3 is 13 residues. Germline CDR1 SNHLY, CDR2 FYNNEI. The CDR3 protein is CASSDSGQSIGDF. CDR3 DNA: TGTGCCAGCAGTGATTCGGGACAGTCGATTGGGGATTTT.

V and J are TRBV19 and TRBJ1-5; the D gene is possibly TRBD1 (6 bases). The ends were cut back, 6 bases at V and 4 bases at J, with 22 bases in the middle. The CDR3 spans 17 residues. Germline CDR1 and CDR2: LNHDA and SQIVND (reference sequence). The CDR3 loop is CASRYRSRGTGNQPQHF. CDR3 nucleotides: TGTGCCAGTAGGTATAGATCAAGGGGGACGGGGAATCAGCCCCAGCATTTT.

The CDR3 coding sequence is TGTGCCAGCAGCTTAGTCAGGGGCTCCTACAATGAGCAGTTCTTC. It translates to CASSLVRGSYNEQFF. J is TRBJ2-1 and V is TRBV7-9; D might be TRBD1 (6 bases). This CDR3 comprises 15 residues. V was trimmed by 1 base and J by 0 bases, leaving 7 bases between them. Germline CDR1 and CDR2: SEHNR and FQNEAQ (reference sequence).

This sequence joins TRBV10-3 and TRBJ2-5; D call uncertain. CDR1 and CDR2 from the germline V gene are ENHRY and SYGVKD. The CDR3 totals 15 residues. V dropped 2 bases and J dropped 4 bases, with 14 bases sitting between them. The CDR3 loop is CAISEDRSGRETQYF. In DNA form, the CDR3 reads TGTGCCATCAGTGAGGATAGGTCGGGCAGAGAGACCCAGTACTTC.

V gene TRBV5-1 combines with J gene TRBJ2-7, with 7 nucleotides matching TRBD1. The CDR3 contains 15 residues. V dropped 2 bases and J dropped 1; count of bases not matched to a gene: 6. Germline CDR1 is SGHRS and CDR2 is YFSETQ. The CDR3: CASSLGGAGSYEQYF. The DNA of the CDR3 is TGCGCCAGCAGCTTAGGGGGCGCTGGGTCCTACGAGCAGTACTTC.

This chain joins TRBV18 and TRBJ2-7; D not resolved. The CDR3 totals 13 residues. The germline CDR1 and CDR2 sequences are KGHSH and LQKENI. V gave up 4 bases and J gave up 4 bases, with 11 bases separating them. The CDR3 DNA is TGTGCCAGCTCACTCCCTTCCTCATACGAGCAGTACTTC. Amino acids: CASSLPSSYEQYF. The complete variable domain, with remaining parts taken from reference TRBV18 and TRBJ2-7, reads NAGVMQNPRHLVRRRGQEARLRCSPMKGHSHVYWYRQLPEEGLKFMVYLQKENIIDESGMPKERFSAEFPKEGPSILRIQQVVRGDSAAYFCASSLPSSYEQYFGPGTRLTVT.

This sequence joins TRBV7-6 and TRBJ1-4; D may be TRBD1 (5 bases). This CDR3 contains 15 residues. Looked up from germline, CDR1 is SGHVS and CDR2 is FNYEAQ. V was clipped by 2 bases and J by 8 bases, with 15 bases between them. The CDR3 spells CASSLKAGWGEKLFF. The CDR3 DNA reads TGTGCCAGCAGCTTAAAGGCAGGGTGGGGGGAAAAACTGTTTTTT.

This chain links TRBV6-1 with TRBJ2-7, with 9 bases lining up with TRBD1. CDR3 size: 16 residues. The V and J ends lost 1 base and 4 bases, in that order; junction bases with no gene match: 8. Germline CDR1 MNHNS, CDR2 SASEGT. CDR3 coding DNA: TGTGCCAGCAGTGAAGGAACCCCGGGGACAGGGTACGAGCAGTACTTC. Encoded protein: CASSEGTPGTGYEQYF.

This clone was counted a few times. The chain employs TRBV18 and TRBJ1-5; D gene uncertain. Germline V gives CDR1 KGHSH, CDR2 LQKENI. The CDR3 has 14 amino acids. V lost 2 bases to trimming and J lost 3 bases, with 8 bases between them. The CDR3: CASSPDNSNQPQHF. In nucleotides, the CDR3 is TGTGCCAGCTCACCAGACAACTCCAATCAGCCCCAGCATTTT.

This clone was counted a single time. The chain employs TRBV27 and TRBJ1-1; the D is unclear. This CDR3 has 16 amino acids. V lost 3 bases, J lost 0 bases, and 14 bases lay in between. Germline lookup yields CDR1 MNHEY and CDR2 SMNVEV (reference sequence). Here the CDR3 reads CASSFSLGGLNTEAFF. The DNA of the CDR3 is TGTGCCAGCAGTTTCAGCCTTGGAGGTCTGAACACTGAAGCTTTCTTT.

The CDR3 DNA follows: TGCGCCAGCAGACTTAGGCTAGCGGGAGCCTACGAGCAGTACTTC. Translated: CASRLRLAGAYEQYF. The chain employs TRBV4-3 and TRBJ2-7, with 10 bases matching TRBD2. The length of the CDR3 is 15 residues. With 6 bases clipped from V and 2 bases from J, the junction kept 7 bases outside the gene matches. Germline-derived CDR1 and CDR2 are LGHNA and YSLEER.

The gene calls are TRBV7-9 and TRBJ2-3; 8 nucleotides match TRBD1. Germline values: CDR1 SEHNR, CDR2 FQNEAQ (reference sequence). The CDR3 is made up of 15 amino acids. Trimming removed 4 bases from V and 2 bases from J; junction bases left unmatched: 5. The chain's CDR3 is CASSSWDRPTDTQYF. Written as DNA, the CDR3 is TGTGCCAGCAGCTCATGGGACAGGCCCACAGATACGCAGTATTTT.